This T cell receptor (beta chain) is from a study of cytomegalovirus exposure and HLA in healthy donors. Across the study: Researchers previously reported finding roughly 120 million unique TCR beta sequences from roughly 200 million T cells.

This clone was found many times. Its antigen is unknown. Trimming took 3 bases from V and 2 from J; bases not matched to a gene: 1. Germline V lookup: CDR1 SEHNR, CDR2 FQNEAQ (reference sequence). CDR3 length: 14 amino acids. Study outcomes and limitations: Per a prior analysis, the majority of TCR beta V segments were productive roughly 87% or roughly 30% of the time. In a later analysis, 15,000 to 20,000 TCR beta sequences were associated with HLA alleles at 0.05 false discovery rate.

The PCR had 60 Vbeta and 13 Jbeta primers. The data were produced by immunoSEQ multiplex PCR, yet TCRdb's version contains in-frame clones alone and is incomplete. The sample comprises 150,000 to 200,000 clones, roughly 73% of which are singletons, and about 2.9% rests with the top ten. This clonotype was obtained from a female donor in good health and CMV-seronegative. The sequenced material came from PBMCs. This sequence joins TRBV7-9 and TRBJ1-2; 9 bases match TRBD1. CDR3 loop: CASSFGTGNYGYTF. Here the CDR3 DNA reads TGTGCCAGCAGCTTCGGGACAGGGAACTATGGCTACACCTTC.